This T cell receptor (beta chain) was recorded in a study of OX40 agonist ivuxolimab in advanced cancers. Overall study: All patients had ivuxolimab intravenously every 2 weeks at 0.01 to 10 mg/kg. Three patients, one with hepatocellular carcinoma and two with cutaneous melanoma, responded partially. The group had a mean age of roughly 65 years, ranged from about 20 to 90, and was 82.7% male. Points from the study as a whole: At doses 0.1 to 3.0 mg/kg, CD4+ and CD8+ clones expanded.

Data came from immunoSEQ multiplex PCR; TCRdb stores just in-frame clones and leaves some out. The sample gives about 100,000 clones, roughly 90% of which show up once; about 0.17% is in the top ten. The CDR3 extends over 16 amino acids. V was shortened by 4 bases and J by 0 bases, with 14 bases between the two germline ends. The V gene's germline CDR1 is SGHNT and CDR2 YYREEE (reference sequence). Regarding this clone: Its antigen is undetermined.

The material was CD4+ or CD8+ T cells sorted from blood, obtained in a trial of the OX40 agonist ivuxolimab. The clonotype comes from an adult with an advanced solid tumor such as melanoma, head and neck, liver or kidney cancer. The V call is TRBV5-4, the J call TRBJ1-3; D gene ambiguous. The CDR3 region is CASSRPTDLSGNTIYF. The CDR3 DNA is TGTGCCAGCAGCCGACCGACCGACCTCTCTGGAAACACCATATATTTT.